These T cell receptor beta chains were read from a single sample in a study of blood T cell repertoires in COVID-19. Measured with immunoSEQ multiplex PCR; TCRdb has only the in-frame clones, and not every one. The profile shows almost 350,000 clones, approximately 90% of them singletons. Material: peripheral blood. Every receptor here comes from a woman aged 55-69 years with COVID-19, enrolled during active disease. The CDR3 runs from the conserved cysteine through the conserved F or W. Fields, in order: clone size, D gene, J gene, V gene, CDR3 DNA, CDR3 protein. The D gene is left open where the match is weak. Not every row has a clone size; where given, it reads once, few, many or a size class.

>NA|TRBD1|TRBJ1-2|TRBV27
TGTGCCAGCAGTTCCGGACAGGGGGCCTTCTTTGACGGCTACACCTTC
CASSSGQGAFFDGYTF
>NA|TRBD1|TRBJ1-1|TRBV5-1
TGCGCCAGCAGCTCCCCGGGACAGACTGAAGCTTTCTTT
CASSSPGQTEAFF
>NA|TRBD1|TRBJ2-3|TRBV11-3
TGTGCCAGCAGCCTCGGGACAGGACCCATCAGCACAGATACGCAGTATTTT
CASSLGTGPISTDTQYF
>NA|NA|TRBJ1-1|TRBV5-1
TGCGCCAGCAGCTTGCAGGGGCGGAACACTGAAGCTTTCTTT
CASSLQGRNTEAFF
>NA|TRBD1|TRBJ1-2|TRBV28
TGTGCCAGCAGCCCCGGGACAGCTCATAACTATGGCTACACCTTC
CASSPGTAHNYGYTF
>few|TRBD1|TRBJ2-7|TRBV7-8
TGTGCCAGCAGTCTTGGGACAGGAACCTACGAGCAGTACTTC
CASSLGTGTYEQYF
>NA|TRBD1|TRBJ2-7|TRBV28
TGTGCCAGCAGTAAGGGGGCAGGGGCTTACGAGCAGTACTTC
CASSKGAGAYEQYF
>NA|NA|TRBJ2-5|TRBV18
TGTGCCAGCTCACTGCTAGAACAAGAGACCCAGTACTTC
CASSLLEQETQYF
>few|NA|TRBJ1-3|TRBV11-2
TGTGCCAGCAGCTTAGACGGGACAAACATATATTTT
CASSLDGTNIYF
>NA|TRBD1|TRBJ1-1|TRBV6-6
TGTGCCAGCAGTCAATCCACAGGGGCCTTGAACACTGAAGCTTTCTTT
CASSQSTGALNTEAFF
>NA|NA|TRBJ1-2|TRBV7-8
TGTGCCAGCAGCAATAGGGGCGGGGGAGACTATGGCTACACCTTC
CASSNRGGGDYGYTF
>once|TRBD2|TRBJ2-1|TRBV6-1
TGTGCCAGCAGTGAAAATTCGGGACTAGCGGGGGGTAGGTTCTTC
CASSENSGLAGGRFF
>NA|TRBD2|TRBJ2-1|TRBV27
TGTGCCAGCAGTTACGCGGGGGGTGAGCAGTTCTTC
CASSYAGGEQFF
>NA|NA|TRBJ1-5|TRBV15
TGTGCCACCAGCAGAGATCCCCTCCGACTCAATCAGCCCCAGCATTTT
CATSRDPLRLNQPQHF
>NA|NA|TRBJ1-5|TRBV12-3/TRBV12-4
TGTGCCAGCAGTGAAGTTAGTCAGCCCCAGCATTTT
CASSEVSQPQHF
>once|TRBD2|TRBJ2-3|TRBV4-1
TGCGCCAGCAGCCAGCTACTAGCGGGAAGCACAGATACGCAGTATTTT
CASSQLLAGSTDTQYF
>NA|TRBD2|TRBJ2-3|TRBV5-3
TGTGCCAGAAGCCCGCACCTAGCGGGGGTGACCACAGATACGCAGTATTTT
CARSPHLAGVTTDTQYF
>few|TRBD1|TRBJ1-1|TRBV5-1
TGCGCCAGCAGCTTGACCGGGACAGGGCTCCCTAACACTGAAGCTTTCTTT
CASSLTGTGLPNTEAFF
>NA|TRBD1|TRBJ1-4|TRBV29-1
TGCAGCGTTGGCTTTCGGGCAGGGGGTGAAAAACTGTTTTTT
CSVGFRAGGEKLFF
>NA|NA|TRBJ1-2|TRBV28
TGTGCCAGCAGTTTGCGGGGCTATGGCTACACCTTC
CASSLRGYGYTF
>NA|NA|TRBJ2-1|TRBV10-1
TGCGCCAGCAGTGAGGGGAGAAACAATGAGCAGTTCTTC
CASSEGRNNEQFF
>NA|NA|TRBJ1-1|TRBV13
TGTGCCAGCAGCTTAACAGGGAAGTGGTGGGAGAACACTGAAGCTTTCTTT
CASSLTGKWWENTEAFF
>NA|TRBD1|TRBJ2-7|TRBV7-9
TGTGCCAGCAGCTTAGGACAGGGAATAATGGACGAGCAGTACTTC
CASSLGQGIMDEQYF
>NA|TRBD1|TRBJ2-2|TRBV5-4
TGTGCCAGCAGCCCTTCGGACAGGCCCGGGGAGCTGTTTTTT
CASSPSDRPGELFF
>NA|TRBD1|TRBJ1-5|TRBV5-8
TGTGCCAGCAGCCCGGACAGGGGAAGCAATCAGCCCCAGCATTTT
CASSPDRGSNQPQHF
>few|NA|TRBJ1-1|TRBV19
TGTGCCAGTAGTATGACAGAGAACACTGAAGCTTTCTTT
CASSMTENTEAFF
>NA|NA|TRBJ1-5|TRBV5-6
TGTGCCAGCAGCAAAACCGCGGAACGGCCCCAGCATTTT
CASSKTAERPQHF
>NA|NA|TRBJ2-7|TRBV28
TGTGCCAGCACAGGCAGACCCTACGAGCAGTACTTC
CASTGRPYEQYF
>NA|NA|TRBJ1-4|TRBV7-3
TGTGCCAGCAGCTTATCAGGGGCCCCTAATGAAAAACTGTTTTTT
CASSLSGAPNEKLFF
>NA|NA|TRBJ1-1|TRBV19
TGTGCCAGTAGTCCACAGGGATCGAACACTGAAGCTTTCTTT
CASSPQGSNTEAFF
>NA|NA|TRBJ1-5|TRBV18
TGTGCCAGCTCACCACAAGGCAGGGTGGGCAATCAGCCCCAGCATTTT
CASSPQGRVGNQPQHF
>few|TRBD1|TRBJ2-7|TRBV24-1
TGTGCCACCAGTGATTACGGACAGGGGCTTATTTTAGAGCAGTACTTC
CATSDYGQGLILEQYF
>NA|TRBD1|TRBJ1-1|TRBV5-4
TGTGCCAGCAGCTTGTACACAGGGGATGGTAGGAACACTGAAGCTTTCTTT
CASSLYTGDGRNTEAFF
>NA|TRBD1|TRBJ1-4|TRBV14
TGTGCCAGCAGCCAGACAGGGGCGCGGACTCTGTTTTTT
CASSQTGARTLFF
>once|NA|TRBJ1-2|TRBV21-1
TGTGCCAGCAGCAGACAGGGGTATGGCTACACCTTC
CASSRQGYGYTF
>NA|TRBD1|TRBJ1-2|TRBV29-1
TGCAGCGTTGAAAAAACAGGGGGGAACTATGGCTACACCTTC
CSVEKTGGNYGYTF
>NA|NA|TRBJ2-7|TRBV19
TGTGCCAGTAGTAGCCACACAGGAGCCTCCTACGAGCAGTACTTC
CASSSHTGASYEQYF
>NA|NA|TRBJ2-7|TRBV9
TGTGCCAGCAGCGTAGAGGGACACTCTTGGGAGCAGTACTTC
CASSVEGHSWEQYF
>NA|NA|TRBJ1-1|TRBV6-2/TRBV6-3
TGTGCCAGCAGTAGGGCCGGGGGACCTACGAACACTGAAGCTTTCTTT
CASSRAGGPTNTEAFF
>NA|NA|TRBJ1-5|TRBV19
TGTGCCAGTAGTATAGGCGGGGGTGGAGGTCAGCCCCAGCATTTT
CASSIGGGGGQPQHF
>NA|NA|TRBJ1-2|TRBV5-5
TGTGCCAGCAGCTTGCAGGGGCGCGTCCTAAATGGCTACACCTTC
CASSLQGRVLNGYTF
>NA|NA|TRBJ1-5|TRBV6-5
TGTGCCAGCACGCGGCAGAATCAGCCCCAGCATTTT
CASTRQNQPQHF
>NA|TRBD1|TRBJ2-7|TRBV5-5
TGTGCCAGCAGCTCCGGACAGGGGGTTGGTCAGTACTTC
CASSSGQGVGQYF
>NA|TRBD1|TRBJ2-7|TRBV7-8
TGTGCCAGCAGCGCGCGGAAAGGGACAGCCGGATACGAGCAGTACTTC
CASSARKGTAGYEQYF
>NA|NA|TRBJ2-7|TRBV9
TGTGCCAGCAGCCCCAGCCCTGACTTGTACGAGCAGTACTTC
CASSPSPDLYEQYF